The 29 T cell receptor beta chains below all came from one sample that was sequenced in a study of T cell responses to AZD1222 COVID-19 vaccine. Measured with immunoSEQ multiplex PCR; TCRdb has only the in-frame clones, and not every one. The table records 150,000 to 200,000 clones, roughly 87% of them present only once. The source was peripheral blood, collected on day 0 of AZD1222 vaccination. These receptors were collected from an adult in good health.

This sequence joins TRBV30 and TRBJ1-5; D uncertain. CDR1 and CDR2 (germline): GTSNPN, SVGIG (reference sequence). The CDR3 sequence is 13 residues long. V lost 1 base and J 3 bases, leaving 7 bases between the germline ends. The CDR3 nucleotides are TGTGCCTGGAGTGGTGGGGACAATCAGCCCCAGCATTTT. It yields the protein CAWSGGDNQPQHF. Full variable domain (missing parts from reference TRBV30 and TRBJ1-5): SQTIHQWPATLVQPVGSPLSLECTVEGTSNPNLYWYRQAAGRGLQLLFYSVGIGQISSEVPQNLSASRPQDRQFILSSKKLLLSDSGFYLCAWSGGDNQPQHFGDGTRLSIL.

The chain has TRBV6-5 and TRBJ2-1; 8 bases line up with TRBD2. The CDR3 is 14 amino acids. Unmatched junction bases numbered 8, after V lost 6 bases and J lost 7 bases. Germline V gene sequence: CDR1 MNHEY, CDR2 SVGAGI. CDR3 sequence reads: CASSFGRAGNEQFF. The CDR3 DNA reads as TGTGCCAGCAGCTTCGGGAGGGCCGGGAATGAGCAGTTCTTC.

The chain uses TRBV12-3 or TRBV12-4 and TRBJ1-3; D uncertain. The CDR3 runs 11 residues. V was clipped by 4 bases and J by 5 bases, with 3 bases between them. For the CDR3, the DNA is TGTGCCAGCAGTTGGAGAAACACCATATATTTT. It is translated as CASSWRNTIYF.

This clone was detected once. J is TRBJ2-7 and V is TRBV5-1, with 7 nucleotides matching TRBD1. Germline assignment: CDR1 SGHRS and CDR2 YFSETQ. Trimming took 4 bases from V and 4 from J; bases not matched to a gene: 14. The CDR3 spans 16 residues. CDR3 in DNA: TGCGCCAGCAGCCCACTGATATCCGGGACAGTATACGAGCAGTACTTC. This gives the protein CASSPLISGTVYEQYF.

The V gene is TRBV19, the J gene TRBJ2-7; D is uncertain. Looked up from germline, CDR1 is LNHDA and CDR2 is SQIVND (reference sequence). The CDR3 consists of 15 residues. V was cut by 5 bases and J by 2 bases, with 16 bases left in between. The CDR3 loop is CASSPKDKATYEQYF. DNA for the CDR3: TGTGCCAGTAGTCCCAAAGACAAGGCCACCTACGAGCAGTACTTC.

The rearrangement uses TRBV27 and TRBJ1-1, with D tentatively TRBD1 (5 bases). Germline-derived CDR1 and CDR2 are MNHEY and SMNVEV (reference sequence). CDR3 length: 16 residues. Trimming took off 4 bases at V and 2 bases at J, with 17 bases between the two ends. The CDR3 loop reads CASSSRPGRGNTEAFF. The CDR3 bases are TGTGCCAGCAGTTCCCGCCCGGGGCGCGGAAACACTGAAGCTTTCTTT.

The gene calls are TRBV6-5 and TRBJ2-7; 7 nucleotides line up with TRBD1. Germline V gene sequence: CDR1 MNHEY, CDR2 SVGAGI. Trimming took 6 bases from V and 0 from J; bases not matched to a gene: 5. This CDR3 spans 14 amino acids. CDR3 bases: TGTGCCAGCAGACCGGGACAGACCTCCTACGAGCAGTACTTC. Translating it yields CASRPGQTSYEQYF.

CDR3 DNA sequence: TGTGCCAGCAGCCCTTGGGCCTCGGCAACTAATGAAAAACTGTTTTTT. Translated: CASSPWASATNEKLFF. This sequence joins TRBV5-5 and TRBJ1-4, with D unclear. Germline V gene lookup returns CDR1 SGHKS and CDR2 YYEKEE (reference sequence). This CDR3 region has 16 residues. The V and J ends lost 4 bases and 0 bases respectively, with 13 bases between them.

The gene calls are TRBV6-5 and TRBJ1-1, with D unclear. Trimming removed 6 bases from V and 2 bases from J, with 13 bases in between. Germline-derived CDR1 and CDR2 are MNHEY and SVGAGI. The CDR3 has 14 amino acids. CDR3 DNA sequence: TGTGCCAGCAGCTTGTATGGCCCAAACACTGAAGCTTTCTTT. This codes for CASSLYGPNTEAFF.

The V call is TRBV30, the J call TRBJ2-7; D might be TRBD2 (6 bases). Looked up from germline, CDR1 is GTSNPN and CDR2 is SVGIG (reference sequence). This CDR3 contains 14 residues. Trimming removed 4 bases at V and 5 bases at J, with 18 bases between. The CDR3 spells CAWKGRGGRHEQYF. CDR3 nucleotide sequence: TGTGCCTGGAAGGGGCGTGGGGGGAGGCACGAGCAGTACTTC.

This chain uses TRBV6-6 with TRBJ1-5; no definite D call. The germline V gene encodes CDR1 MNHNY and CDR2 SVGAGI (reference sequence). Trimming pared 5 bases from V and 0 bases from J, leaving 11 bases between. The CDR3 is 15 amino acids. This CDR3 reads CASSPPGGSNQPQHF. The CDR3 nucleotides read TGTGCCAGCAGTCCCCCCGGCGGTAGCAATCAGCCCCAGCATTTT.

The CDR3 region is CASSSDRERDTGELFF. DNA for the CDR3: TGTGCCAGCAGCTCGGACAGGGAGAGGGACACCGGGGAGCTGTTTTTT. The chain employs TRBV5-8 and TRBJ2-2; TRBD1 agrees at 8 bases. The CDR3 covers 16 residues. Germline assignment: CDR1 SGHTS and CDR2 YDEGEE. After removal of 3 bases from V and 3 bases from J, the junction contained 7 bases not matched to a gene. The whole variable domain, remainder taken from reference TRBV5-8 and TRBJ2-2, is EAGVTQSPTHLIKTRGQQATLRCSPISGHTSVYWYQQALGLGLQFLLWYDEGEERNRGNFPPRFSGRQFPNYSSELNVNALELEDSALYLCASSSDRERDTGELFFGEGSRLTVL.

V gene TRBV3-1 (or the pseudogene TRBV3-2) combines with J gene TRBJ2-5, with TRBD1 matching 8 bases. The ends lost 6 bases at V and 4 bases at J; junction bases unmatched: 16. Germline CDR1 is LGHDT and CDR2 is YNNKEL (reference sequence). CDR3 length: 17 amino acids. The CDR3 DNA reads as TGTGCCAGCAGTTGGAGTCACTCCAGGGGGCGGGGAGAGACCCAGTACTTC. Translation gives CASSWSHSRGRGETQYF.

CDR3 sequence: CASSIAQGNNQPQHF. CDR3 in DNA: TGTGCCAGTAGTATAGCCCAGGGCAACAATCAGCCCCAGCATTTT. The chain couples TRBV19 to TRBJ1-5; D is perhaps TRBD1 (5 bases). The V end lost 1 base, the J end lost 3 bases, and 10 bases lay between the germline ends. Germline V gives CDR1 LNHDA, CDR2 SQIVND (reference sequence). CDR3 length: 15 residues.

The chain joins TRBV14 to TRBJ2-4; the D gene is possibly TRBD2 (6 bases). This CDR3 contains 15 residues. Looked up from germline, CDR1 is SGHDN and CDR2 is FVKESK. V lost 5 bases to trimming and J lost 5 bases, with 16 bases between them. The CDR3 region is CASSASRRGENIQYF. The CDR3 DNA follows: TGTGCCAGCAGCGCGTCCCGGAGGGGTGAAAACATTCAGTACTTC.

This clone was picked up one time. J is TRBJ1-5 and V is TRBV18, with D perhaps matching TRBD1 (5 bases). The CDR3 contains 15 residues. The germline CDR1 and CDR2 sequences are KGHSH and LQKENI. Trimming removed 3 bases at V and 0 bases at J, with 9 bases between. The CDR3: CASSPGQRSNQPQHF. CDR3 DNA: TGTGCCAGCTCACCGGGGCAGCGTAGCAATCAGCCCCAGCATTTT.

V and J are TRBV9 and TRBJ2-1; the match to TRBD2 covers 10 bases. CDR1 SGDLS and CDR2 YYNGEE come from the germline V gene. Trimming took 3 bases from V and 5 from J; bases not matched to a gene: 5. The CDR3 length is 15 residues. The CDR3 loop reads CASSAAGGLDNEQFF. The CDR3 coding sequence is TGTGCCAGCAGCGCAGCGGGAGGGCTGGACAATGAGCAGTTCTTC. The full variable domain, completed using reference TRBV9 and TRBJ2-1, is DSGVTQTPKHLITATGQRVTLRCSPRSGDLSVYWYQQSLDQGLQFLIQYYNGEERAKGNILERFSAQQFPDLHSELNLSSLELGDSALYFCASSAAGGLDNEQFFGPGTRLTVL.

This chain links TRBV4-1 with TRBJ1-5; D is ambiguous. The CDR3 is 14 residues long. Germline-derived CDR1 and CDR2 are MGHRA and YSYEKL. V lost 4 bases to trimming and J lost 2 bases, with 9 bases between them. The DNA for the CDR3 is TGCGCCAGCAGCCGTTCGCACGGCAATCAGCCCCAGCATTTT. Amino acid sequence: CASSRSHGNQPQHF.

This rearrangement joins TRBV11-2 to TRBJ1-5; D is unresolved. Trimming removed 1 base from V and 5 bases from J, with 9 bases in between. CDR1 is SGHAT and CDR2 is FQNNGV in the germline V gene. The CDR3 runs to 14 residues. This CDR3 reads CASSLARYDQPQHF. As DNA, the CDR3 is TGTGCCAGCAGCTTAGCCAGATACGATCAGCCCCAGCATTTT.

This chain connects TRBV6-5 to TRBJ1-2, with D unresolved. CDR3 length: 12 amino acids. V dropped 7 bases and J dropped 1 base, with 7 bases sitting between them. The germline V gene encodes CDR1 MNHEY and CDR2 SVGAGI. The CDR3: CASKSFNYGYTF. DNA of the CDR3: TGTGCCAGCAAAAGTTTTAACTATGGCTACACCTTC.

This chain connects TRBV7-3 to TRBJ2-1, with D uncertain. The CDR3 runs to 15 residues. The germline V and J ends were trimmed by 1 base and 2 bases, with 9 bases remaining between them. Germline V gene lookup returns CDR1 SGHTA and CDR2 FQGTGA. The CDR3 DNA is TGTGCCAGCAGCTTAATACCCTCGCCCTACAATGAGCAGTTCTTC. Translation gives CASSLIPSPYNEQFF.

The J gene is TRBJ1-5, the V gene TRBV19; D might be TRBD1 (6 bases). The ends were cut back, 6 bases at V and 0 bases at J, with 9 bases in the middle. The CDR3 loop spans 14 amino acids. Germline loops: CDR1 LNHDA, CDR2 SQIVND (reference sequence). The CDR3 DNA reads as TGTGCCAGTAGCGAGGACAGTAGCAATCAGCCCCAGCATTTT. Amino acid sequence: CASSEDSSNQPQHF.

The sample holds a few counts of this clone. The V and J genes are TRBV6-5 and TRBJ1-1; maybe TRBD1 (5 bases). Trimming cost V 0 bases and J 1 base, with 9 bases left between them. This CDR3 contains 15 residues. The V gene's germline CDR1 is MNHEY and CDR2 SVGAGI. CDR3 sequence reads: CASSYSRQWNTEAFF. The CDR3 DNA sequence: TGTGCCAGCAGTTACTCCAGACAGTGGAACACTGAAGCTTTCTTT.

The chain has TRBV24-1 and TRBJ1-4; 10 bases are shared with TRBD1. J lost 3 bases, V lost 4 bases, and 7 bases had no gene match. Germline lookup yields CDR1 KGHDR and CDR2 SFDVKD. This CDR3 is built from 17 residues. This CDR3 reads CATSDGGQGDPNEKLFF. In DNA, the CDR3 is TGTGCCACCAGTGACGGTGGACAGGGGGACCCTAATGAAAAACTGTTTTTT.

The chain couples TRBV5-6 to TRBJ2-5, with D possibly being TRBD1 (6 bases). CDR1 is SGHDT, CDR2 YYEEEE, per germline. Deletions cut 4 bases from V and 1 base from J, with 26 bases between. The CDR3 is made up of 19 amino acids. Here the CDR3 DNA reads TGTGCCAGCAGCCGACGACCACAGGGAGTAGAGATTATCCAAGAGACCCAGTACTTC. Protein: CASSRRPQGVEIIQETQYF.

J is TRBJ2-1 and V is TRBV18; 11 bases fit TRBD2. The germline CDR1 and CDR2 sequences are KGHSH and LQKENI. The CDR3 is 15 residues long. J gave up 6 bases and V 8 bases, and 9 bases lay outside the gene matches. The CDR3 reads CASASGRPDLNEQFF. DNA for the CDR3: TGTGCCAGCGCTAGCGGGAGGCCCGATCTCAATGAGCAGTTCTTC. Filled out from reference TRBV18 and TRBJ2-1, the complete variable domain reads NAGVMQNPRHLVRRRGQEARLRCSPMKGHSHVYWYRQLPEEGLKFMVYLQKENIIDESGMPKERFSAEFPKEGPSILRIQQVVRGDSAAYFCASASGRPDLNEQFFGPGTRLTVL.

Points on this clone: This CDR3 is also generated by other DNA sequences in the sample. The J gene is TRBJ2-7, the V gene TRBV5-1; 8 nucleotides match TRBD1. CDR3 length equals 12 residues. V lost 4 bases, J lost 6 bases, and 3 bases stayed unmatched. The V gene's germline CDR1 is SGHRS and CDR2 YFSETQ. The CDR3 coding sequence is TGCGCCAGCAGCCTCGACAGGGGCGAGCAGTACTTC. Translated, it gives CASSLDRGEQYF.

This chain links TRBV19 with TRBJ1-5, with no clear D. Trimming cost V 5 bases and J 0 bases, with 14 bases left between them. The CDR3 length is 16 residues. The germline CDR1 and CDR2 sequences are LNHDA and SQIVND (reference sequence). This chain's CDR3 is CASSVFGIYSNQPQHF. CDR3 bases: TGTGCCAGTAGTGTCTTCGGGATTTATAGCAATCAGCCCCAGCATTTT.

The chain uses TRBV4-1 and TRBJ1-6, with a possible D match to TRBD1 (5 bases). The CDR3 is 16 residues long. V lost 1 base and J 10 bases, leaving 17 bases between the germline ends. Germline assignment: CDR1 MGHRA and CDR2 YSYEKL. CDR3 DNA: TGCGCCAGCAGCCAAGTTCGCCAGGGACTTAGGTCACCCCTCCACTTT. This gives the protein CASSQVRQGLRSPLHF.